This TCR beta chain is drawn from a study of tumour-infiltrating T cells in Burkitt lymphoma (dated by TCRdb to about 2020). Study-level background: TCR repertoire data were correlated with clinical outcome; productive clonality predicted overall and progression-free survival, independent of established prognosticators including age at diagnosis.

To note about this clone: It has no known antigen specificity. Base qualities are not at hand, and no much larger clone is one base apart.

V and J are truncated by 6 bases and 11 bases respectively, leaving an intervening sequence of 16 bases. The CDR3 runs 12 residues from the cysteine to the phenylalanine. The DNA shown is the 36-base CDR3, in frame from base 1. The germline V gene encodes CDR1 LNHDA and CDR2 SQIVND (reference sequence). Receptor libraries were prepared by the immunoSEQ multiplex PCR assay. This is the immuneACCESS table as TCRdb keeps it, with only in-frame sequences that have V and J called. A part of the clones is gone; compared with another copy, unresolved V genes explain less than half, and the rest is unexplained. The sample table contains 15,000 to 20,000 clones; only one count was recorded for just under 80% of them. The ten largest clones take up approximately 2.1% of the sample.

The chain links TRBV19 with TRBJ1-1; no D segment can be confidently identified. The sequence was obtained from a human donor with diffuse large B-cell lymphoma. What was sequenced was tumor tissue. The DNA reads TGTGCCAGTAGCCCCCCGTGGCATTGGGCTTTCTTT. It translates to CASSPPWHWAFF.